The present TCR beta chain was sequenced within a study of shared clonotypes between healthy human individuals. Overall study context: Serving as donors were a couple of women and three men, whose ages spanned 18 to 49.

This clone has just one count. Authors' methods: ImmunoSEQ sequences covered only the junction and lacked quality scores; filtering therefore differed. Sequencing used immunoSEQ multiplex PCR; TCRdb keeps in-frame clones, though not all of them. That table is the source of V, J and clone size, and D and trimming were worked out from the DNA. This sample yields 950,000 to 1,100,000 clones, of which about 74% are seen a single time; approximately 1.5% belongs to the top ten. Germline V gene sequence: CDR1 MNHNS, CDR2 SASEGT. The CDR3 extends over 13 amino acids. The germline V and J ends were trimmed by 10 bases and 1 base, with 11 bases remaining between them.

The clonotype was recovered from a man aged 18 to 30 in good health. Sequencing input: memory CD4+ T cells sorted from blood. Subset reported: CD45RA-negative fraction. This chain connects TRBV6-1 to TRBJ1-5; D unclear. The CDR3 is CATTAGSNQPQHF. The CDR3 nucleotides read TGTGCCACAACGGCCGGGAGCAATCAGCCCCAGCATTTT.